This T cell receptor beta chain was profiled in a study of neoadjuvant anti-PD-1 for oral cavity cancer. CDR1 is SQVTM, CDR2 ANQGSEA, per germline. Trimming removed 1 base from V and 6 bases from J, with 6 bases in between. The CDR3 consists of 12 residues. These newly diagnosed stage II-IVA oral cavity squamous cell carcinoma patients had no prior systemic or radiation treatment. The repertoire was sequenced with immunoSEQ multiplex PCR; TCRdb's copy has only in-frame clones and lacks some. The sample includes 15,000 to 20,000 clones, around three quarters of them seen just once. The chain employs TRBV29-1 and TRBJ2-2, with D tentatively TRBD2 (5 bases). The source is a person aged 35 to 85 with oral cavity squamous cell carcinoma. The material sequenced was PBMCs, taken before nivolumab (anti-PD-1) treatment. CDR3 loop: CSVEGGAGELFF. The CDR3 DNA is TGCAGCGTTGAAGGGGGAGCCGGGGAGCTGTTTTTT.